These T cell receptor beta chains were read from a single sample in a study of T cells after posttransplantation cyclophosphamide. Method: immunoSEQ multiplex PCR; TCRdb's copy keeps in-frame clones and lacks some. The sample yields 20,000 to 25,000 clones, around 98% seen once. The sample consisted of naive CD4+ T cells sorted from PBMCs. Receptor source: a man aged 50-59 years in good health, CMV-negative, and a related stem cell transplant donor. Each CDR3 is given with its conserved first and last residue. D genes are given only for firm matches. Expanded clones are given a class, and other clones once, few, many or no size at all.

-	TRBJ1-1	TRBD1	TRBV12-5	CASGAKQGGIWWRGCAEAFF	TGTGCTAGTGGTGCCAAACAGGGGGGTATTTGGTGGCGCGGGTGCGCTGAAGCTTTCTTT
-	TRBJ2-1	TRBD2	TRBV7-6	CASSLMAGGSYNEQFF	TGTGCCAGCAGCTTAATGGCGGGGGGTTCTTACAATGAGCAGTTCTTC
-	TRBJ2-1	TRBD2	TRBV30	CAWSLKAGNNEQFF	TGTGCCTGGAGCCTAAAAGCGGGAAACAATGAGCAGTTCTTC
-	TRBJ2-3	-	TRBV4-1	CASSQGRGSTDTQYF	TGCGCCAGCAGCCAAGGCAGGGGCAGCACAGATACGCAGTATTTT
-	TRBJ1-4	TRBD1	TRBV27	CASRPRDRLYEKLFF	TGTGCCAGCAGACCCCGGGACAGGCTTTATGAAAAACTGTTTTTT
-	TRBJ2-5	TRBD2	TRBV6-1	CASTRLASGETQYF	TGTGCCAGCACCAGACTAGCGTCCGGAGAGACCCAGTACTTC
-	TRBJ1-2	-	TRBV11-2	CASSLSPGKGYTF	TGTGCCAGCAGCTTATCGCCAGGGAAGGGCTACACCTTC
-	TRBJ2-1	-	TRBV5-1	CASSPGVGFNEQFF	TGCGCCAGCAGCCCAGGGGTGGGGTTCAATGAGCAGTTCTTC
once	TRBJ2-7	-	TRBV7-9	CASSRAPTGLEQYF	TGTGCCAGCAGCCGCGCCCCGACAGGCCTCGAGCAGTACTTC
once	TRBJ2-3	-	TRBV5-1	CASSLVYTQYF	TGCGCCAGCAGCTTGGTATATACGCAGTATTTT
once	TRBJ1-1	TRBD1	TRBV5-1	CASSLTPGDRVMNTEAFF	TGCGCCAGCAGCTTAACCCCCGGGGACAGGGTCATGAACACTGAAGCTTTCTTT
-	TRBJ2-1	-	TRBV5-1	CASSLVSLVGYNEQFF	TGCGCCAGCAGCTTGGTGAGTCTAGTGGGTTACAATGAGCAGTTCTTC
once	TRBJ2-1	TRBD2	TRBV5-6	CASSLGLAGGGEQFF	TGTGCCAGCAGCCTGGGACTAGCGGGCGGGGGTGAGCAGTTCTTC
-	TRBJ2-1	TRBD2	TRBV19	CASSIPSGAPREQFF	TGTGCCAGTAGTATCCCTAGCGGGGCCCCCCGGGAGCAGTTCTTC
-	TRBJ1-5	TRBD1	TRBV18	CASSIATGVSGNQPQHF	TGTGCCAGCTCAATCGCGACAGGGGTCAGTGGCAATCAGCCCCAGCATTTT
-	TRBJ1-5	TRBD1	TRBV27	CASRTDRGPHSNQPQHF	TGTGCCAGCAGAACCGACAGGGGACCTCATAGCAATCAGCCCCAGCATTTT
-	TRBJ1-2	-	TRBV4-3	CASSQGIDFRSYTF	TGCGCCAGCAGCCAAGGTATAGACTTCCGGAGCTACACCTTC
-	TRBJ2-7	TRBD2	TRBV5-1	CASSYLGGLGDYEQYF	TGCGCCAGCAGCTACTTGGGGGGACTAGGGGACTACGAGCAGTACTTC
-	TRBJ1-4	-	TRBV4-1	CASSQQGHGDEILFF	TGCGCCAGCAGCCAACAGGGACATGGGGATGAAATACTGTTTTTT
-	TRBJ2-1	TRBD2	TRBV27	CASSLASGGANYNEQFF	TGTGCCAGCAGTTTGGCTAGCGGGGGGGCCAACTACAATGAGCAGTTCTTC
-	TRBJ1-2	-	TRBV19	CASRLDSYGYTF	TGTGCCAGTAGACTCGACAGCTATGGCTACACCTTC
-	TRBJ1-1	-	TRBV5-4	CASSPRREGNTEAFF	TGTGCCAGCAGCCCGCGACGGGAGGGGAACACTGAAGCTTTCTTT
-	TRBJ2-1	TRBD1	TRBV11-3	CASSLVGQGSFNEQFF	TGTGCCAGCAGCTTAGTCGGACAGGGGTCGTTCAATGAGCAGTTCTTC
-	TRBJ1-2	TRBD1	TRBV7-2	CASSLDREGGYTF	TGTGCCAGCAGCCTGGACAGGGAGGGTGGCTACACCTTC